This T cell receptor (beta chain) is drawn from a study of brain T cells in children with intractable seizures. Whole-study findings and limits: Absence of clones before surgery may stem from lower sequencing depth. Viral specificity was inferred only from CDR3 similarity; HCMV serostatus was unknown.

Trimming removed 5 bases from V and 1 base from J, with 14 bases in between. Germline V gene data show CDR1 as MGHRA and CDR2 as YSYEKL. This CDR3 is built from 15 residues. Repertoires were generated with immunoSEQ multiplex PCR, while TCRdb's copy carries only in-frame clones and drops some. The data contain about 340,000 clones, about 94% of them singletons. The time point here: blood from clinic visit 5 months post-surgery; TSC patient then seizure free. Pre-surgery treatment included at least one anti-epileptic drug. As concerns this clone: Its antigen remains unidentified.

The clonotype was recovered from a boy under two years old with tuberous sclerosis and intractable seizures. This chain uses TRBV4-1 with TRBJ1-1, with D maybe TRBD1 (6 bases). The input for sequencing was peripheral blood, taken less than 6 months after surgery. The CDR3 loop is CASSALEQGNTEAFF. CDR3 coding DNA: TGCGCCAGCAGCGCCTTAGAACAGGGGAACACTGAAGCTTTCTTT.